Listed below are T cell receptor beta chains from one sample, sequenced in a study of blood T cell repertoires in COVID-19. TCRdb's table, derived via immunoSEQ multiplex PCR, lists solely in-frame clones and lacks some. The sample includes about 81,000 clones, around 82% of them seen just once. Sequenced input: peripheral blood. Receptors originate from a human donor in a cohort sampled during active COVID-19. Each CDR3 is given with its conserved first and last residue. Each record gives: V gene, clone size, D gene, J gene, CDR3 DNA, CDR3 protein. A D gene is named only where the DNA matches it firmly. Rows may omit the clone size; those that give it use once, few, many or a size class.

v_gene: TRBV3-1/TRBV3-2
abundance: -
d_gene: -
j_gene: TRBJ1-1
CDR3nt: TGTGCCAGCAGCCACTATTCCTCAGGGGAAGCTTTCTTT
CDR3aa: CASSHYSSGEAFF

v_gene: TRBV7-2
abundance: -
d_gene: -
j_gene: TRBJ2-7
CDR3nt: TGTGCCAGCAGCATCTGGCCGGGGGACTACGAGCAGTACTTC
CDR3aa: CASSIWPGDYEQYF

v_gene: TRBV5-5
abundance: -
d_gene: -
j_gene: TRBJ1-2
CDR3nt: TGTGCCAGCAGCTTCTCAGGTATCGGCGCTGGTGGCTACACCTTC
CDR3aa: CASSFSGIGAGGYTF

v_gene: TRBV15
abundance: -
d_gene: TRBD2
j_gene: TRBJ2-2
CDR3nt: TGTGCCACCAGCTCCGGGACTAGAGCGATAGACACCGGGGAGCTGTTTTTT
CDR3aa: CATSSGTRAIDTGELFF

v_gene: TRBV5-4
abundance: -
d_gene: -
j_gene: TRBJ2-1
CDR3nt: TGTGCCAGCAGCTCGCTCGGAGGGGGGGCCGCCGGTGAGCAGTTCTTC
CDR3aa: CASSSLGGGAAGEQFF

v_gene: TRBV10-3
abundance: -
d_gene: -
j_gene: TRBJ2-7
CDR3nt: TGTGCCATCAGTGAGTATATGGGGGGAGGCTACGAGCAGTACTTC
CDR3aa: CAISEYMGGGYEQYF

v_gene: TRBV5-8
abundance: -
d_gene: -
j_gene: TRBJ1-2
CDR3nt: TGTGCCAGCAGCAAACGGGACTCAGTCTATGGCTACACCTTC
CDR3aa: CASSKRDSVYGYTF

v_gene: TRBV11-2
abundance: -
d_gene: -
j_gene: TRBJ2-5
CDR3nt: TGTGCCAGCAGCTTAGGAGCCGGGTTTGGGCAAGAGACCCAGTACTTC
CDR3aa: CASSLGAGFGQETQYF

v_gene: TRBV5-4
abundance: few
d_gene: TRBD1
j_gene: TRBJ1-1
CDR3nt: TGTGCCAGCAGCCCAGGGGGTACAGGATACAACAGCGAAGCTTTCTTT
CDR3aa: CASSPGGTGYNSEAFF

v_gene: TRBV18
abundance: -
d_gene: -
j_gene: TRBJ2-7
CDR3nt: TGTGCCAGCTCACCATGGGCCAAGGTCTACGAGCAGTACTTC
CDR3aa: CASSPWAKVYEQYF

v_gene: TRBV24-1
abundance: -
d_gene: -
j_gene: TRBJ2-1
CDR3nt: TGTGCCACCAGTGATTTTCGTGGGGGGAGGGGGAATGAGCAGTTCTTC
CDR3aa: CATSDFRGGRGNEQFF

v_gene: TRBV10-3
abundance: many
d_gene: TRBD1
j_gene: TRBJ1-1
CDR3nt: TGTGCCATCAGCGGACCGGACAGGGGAAGTCGGGACACTGAAGCTTTCTTT
CDR3aa: CAISGPDRGSRDTEAFF

v_gene: TRBV3-1/TRBV3-2
abundance: -
d_gene: TRBD1
j_gene: TRBJ1-3
CDR3nt: TGTGCCAGCAGCCGACAGGGGGTCGGAAACACCATATATTTT
CDR3aa: CASSRQGVGNTIYF

v_gene: TRBV2
abundance: -
d_gene: TRBD1
j_gene: TRBJ2-7
CDR3nt: TGTGCCAGCAGAGGACGGGACAGGGGCTCCGAGCAGTACTTC
CDR3aa: CASRGRDRGSEQYF

v_gene: TRBV29-1
abundance: -
d_gene: TRBD1
j_gene: TRBJ2-7
CDR3nt: TGCAGCGTTGGTCGGGGGACAGGGGGTCACGAGCAGTACTTC
CDR3aa: CSVGRGTGGHEQYF

v_gene: TRBV27
abundance: -
d_gene: TRBD2
j_gene: TRBJ2-7
CDR3nt: TGTGCCAGCAGTTTCGGGAGGAGCTCCTACGAGCAGTACTTC
CDR3aa: CASSFGRSSYEQYF

v_gene: TRBV5-4
abundance: -
d_gene: -
j_gene: TRBJ2-5
CDR3nt: TGTGCCAGCAGCCCCTCTTCAGGGCAAGAGACCCAGTACTTC
CDR3aa: CASSPSSGQETQYF

v_gene: TRBV2
abundance: -
d_gene: -
j_gene: TRBJ1-2
CDR3nt: TGTGCCAGCAGTGACCTGGGCTCGGATTGGTATGGCTACACCTTC
CDR3aa: CASSDLGSDWYGYTF